This T cell receptor beta chain emerged from a study of blood T cell repertoires in COVID-19. Study overall: The analysed material was cDNA or gDNA that came from T cells, B-cell-depleted T cells, or PBMCs.

This CDR3 has 14 amino acids. The germline V and J ends were trimmed by 7 bases and 5 bases, with 14 bases remaining between them. Germline V gene lookup returns CDR1 MNHEY and CDR2 SMNVEV (reference sequence). Per the authors' pipeline: Amplifying reference gene primers gave estimates of nucleated cell counts. Repertoires were generated with immunoSEQ multiplex PCR, while TCRdb's copy carries only in-frame clones and drops some. D and trimming come from the DNA, and the V and J calls and clone size come from that table. In the table there are 130,000 or so clones, over 80% of which are singletons. The sequence derives from a man aged 30 to 45 with COVID-19, enrolled during active disease. Sequenced sample: peripheral blood. The V call is TRBV27, the J call TRBJ1-4; maybe TRBD1 (5 bases). The CDR3 region is CASTQEQGNEKLFF. The CDR3 region has the DNA TGTGCCAGCACACAAGAGCAGGGAAATGAAAAACTGTTTTTT.